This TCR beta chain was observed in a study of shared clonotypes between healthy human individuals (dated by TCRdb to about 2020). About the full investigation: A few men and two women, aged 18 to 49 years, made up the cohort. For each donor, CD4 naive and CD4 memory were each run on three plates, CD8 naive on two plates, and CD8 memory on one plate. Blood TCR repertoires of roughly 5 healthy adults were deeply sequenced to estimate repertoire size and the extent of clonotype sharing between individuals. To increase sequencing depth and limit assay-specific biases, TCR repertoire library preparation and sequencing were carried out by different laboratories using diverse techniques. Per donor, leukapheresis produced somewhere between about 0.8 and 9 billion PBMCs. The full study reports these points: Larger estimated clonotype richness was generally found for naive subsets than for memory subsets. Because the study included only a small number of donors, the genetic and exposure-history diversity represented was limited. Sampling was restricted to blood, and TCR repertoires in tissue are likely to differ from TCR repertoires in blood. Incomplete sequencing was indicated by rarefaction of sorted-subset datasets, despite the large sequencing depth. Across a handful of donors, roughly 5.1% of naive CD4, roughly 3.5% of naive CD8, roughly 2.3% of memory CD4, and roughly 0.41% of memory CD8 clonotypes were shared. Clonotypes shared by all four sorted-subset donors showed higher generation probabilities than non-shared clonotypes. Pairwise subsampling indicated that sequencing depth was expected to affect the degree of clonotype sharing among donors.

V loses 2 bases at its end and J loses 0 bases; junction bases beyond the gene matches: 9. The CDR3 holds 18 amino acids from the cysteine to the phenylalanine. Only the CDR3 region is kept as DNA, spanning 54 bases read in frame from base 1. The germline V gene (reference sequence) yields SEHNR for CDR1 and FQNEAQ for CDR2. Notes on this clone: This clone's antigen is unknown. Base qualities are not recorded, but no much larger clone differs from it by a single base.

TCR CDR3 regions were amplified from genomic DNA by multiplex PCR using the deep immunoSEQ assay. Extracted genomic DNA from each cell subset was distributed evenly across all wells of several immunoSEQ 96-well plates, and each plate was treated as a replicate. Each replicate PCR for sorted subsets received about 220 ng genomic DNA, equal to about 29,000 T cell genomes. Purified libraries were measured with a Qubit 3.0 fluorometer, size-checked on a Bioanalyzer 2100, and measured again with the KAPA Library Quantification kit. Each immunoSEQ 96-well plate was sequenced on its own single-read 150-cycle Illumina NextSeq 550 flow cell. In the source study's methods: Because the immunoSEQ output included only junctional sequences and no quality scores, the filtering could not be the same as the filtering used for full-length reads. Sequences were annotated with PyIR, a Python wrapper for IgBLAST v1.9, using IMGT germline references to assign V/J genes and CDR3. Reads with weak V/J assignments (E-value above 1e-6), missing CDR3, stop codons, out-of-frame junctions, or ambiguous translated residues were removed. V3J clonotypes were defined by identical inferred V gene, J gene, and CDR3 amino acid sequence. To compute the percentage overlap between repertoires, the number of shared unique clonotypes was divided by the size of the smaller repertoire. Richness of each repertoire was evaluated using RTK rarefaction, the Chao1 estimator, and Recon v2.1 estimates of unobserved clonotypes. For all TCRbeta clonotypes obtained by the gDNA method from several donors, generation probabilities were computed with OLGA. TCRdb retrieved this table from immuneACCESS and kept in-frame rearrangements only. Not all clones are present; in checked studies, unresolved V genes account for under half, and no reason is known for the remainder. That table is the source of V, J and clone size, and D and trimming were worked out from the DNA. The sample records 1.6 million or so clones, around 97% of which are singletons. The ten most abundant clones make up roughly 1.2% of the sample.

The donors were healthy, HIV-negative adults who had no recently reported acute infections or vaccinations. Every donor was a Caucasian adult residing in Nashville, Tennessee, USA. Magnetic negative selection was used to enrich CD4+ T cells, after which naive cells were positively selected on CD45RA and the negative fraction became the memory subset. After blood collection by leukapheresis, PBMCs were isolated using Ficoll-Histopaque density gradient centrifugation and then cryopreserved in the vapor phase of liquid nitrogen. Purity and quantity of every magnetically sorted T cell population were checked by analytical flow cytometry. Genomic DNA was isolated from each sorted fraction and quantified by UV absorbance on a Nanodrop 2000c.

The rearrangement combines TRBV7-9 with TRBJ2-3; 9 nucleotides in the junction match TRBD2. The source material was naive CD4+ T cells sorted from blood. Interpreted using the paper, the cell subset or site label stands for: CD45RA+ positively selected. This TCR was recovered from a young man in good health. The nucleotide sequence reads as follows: TGTGCCAGCAGCTTATGGCCCGTACTAGCGGGTAGCACAGATACGCAGTATTTT. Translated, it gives CASSLWPVLAGSTDTQYF.